This T cell receptor (beta chain) was found in a study of blood T cell repertoires in COVID-19. Measured with immunoSEQ multiplex PCR; TCRdb has only the in-frame clones, and not every one. The sample has 70,000 or so clones; over 85% are singletons. The germline V gene encodes CDR1 MNHEY and CDR2 SMNVEV (reference sequence). V was trimmed by 5 bases and J by 0 bases, leaving 7 bases between them. This CDR3 comprises 13 residues. The chain carries TRBV27 and TRBJ1-2; D ambiguous. This clonotype was obtained from a man aged 50 or older with acute or convalescent COVID-19. Input material: peripheral blood. The CDR3 bases are TGTGCCAGCAGTCTTGGGCCTAACTATGGCTACACCTTC. Its translation: CASSLGPNYGYTF.